Described below is a single T cell receptor beta chain sequence and its context. As yet, its antigen is unknown. This specimen belongs to a study of PD-1 blockade in classical Hodgkin lymphoma. Sequencing was performed with immunoSEQ multiplex PCR; in TCRdb, only in-frame clones are kept and a portion is missing. The table records over 25,000 clones, around 89% of them present only once. The CDR3 contains 17 residues. Deletions cut 3 bases from V and 0 bases from J, with 12 bases between. Germline CDR1 is KGHSH and CDR2 is LQKENI. General study points: Before treatment, TCR diversity in newly diagnosed patients was reportedly lower than in healthy donors.

Time point here: newly diagnosed, previously untreated cHL patient sample. Magnetic negative selection was used to purify CD4+ T cells from thawed PBMCs. Researchers used newly diagnosed, untreated classical Hodgkin lymphoma PBMCs for comparison. The sequenced sample was CD4+ T cells from blood. The rearrangement uses TRBV18 and TRBJ2-6, with D hard to call. This sequence originates from a human donor with classical Hodgkin lymphoma. The CDR3 bases are TGTGCCAGCTCACCGAACGGAGCAGACTCTGGGGCCAACGTCCTGACTTTC. Residues: CASSPNGADSGANVLTF.